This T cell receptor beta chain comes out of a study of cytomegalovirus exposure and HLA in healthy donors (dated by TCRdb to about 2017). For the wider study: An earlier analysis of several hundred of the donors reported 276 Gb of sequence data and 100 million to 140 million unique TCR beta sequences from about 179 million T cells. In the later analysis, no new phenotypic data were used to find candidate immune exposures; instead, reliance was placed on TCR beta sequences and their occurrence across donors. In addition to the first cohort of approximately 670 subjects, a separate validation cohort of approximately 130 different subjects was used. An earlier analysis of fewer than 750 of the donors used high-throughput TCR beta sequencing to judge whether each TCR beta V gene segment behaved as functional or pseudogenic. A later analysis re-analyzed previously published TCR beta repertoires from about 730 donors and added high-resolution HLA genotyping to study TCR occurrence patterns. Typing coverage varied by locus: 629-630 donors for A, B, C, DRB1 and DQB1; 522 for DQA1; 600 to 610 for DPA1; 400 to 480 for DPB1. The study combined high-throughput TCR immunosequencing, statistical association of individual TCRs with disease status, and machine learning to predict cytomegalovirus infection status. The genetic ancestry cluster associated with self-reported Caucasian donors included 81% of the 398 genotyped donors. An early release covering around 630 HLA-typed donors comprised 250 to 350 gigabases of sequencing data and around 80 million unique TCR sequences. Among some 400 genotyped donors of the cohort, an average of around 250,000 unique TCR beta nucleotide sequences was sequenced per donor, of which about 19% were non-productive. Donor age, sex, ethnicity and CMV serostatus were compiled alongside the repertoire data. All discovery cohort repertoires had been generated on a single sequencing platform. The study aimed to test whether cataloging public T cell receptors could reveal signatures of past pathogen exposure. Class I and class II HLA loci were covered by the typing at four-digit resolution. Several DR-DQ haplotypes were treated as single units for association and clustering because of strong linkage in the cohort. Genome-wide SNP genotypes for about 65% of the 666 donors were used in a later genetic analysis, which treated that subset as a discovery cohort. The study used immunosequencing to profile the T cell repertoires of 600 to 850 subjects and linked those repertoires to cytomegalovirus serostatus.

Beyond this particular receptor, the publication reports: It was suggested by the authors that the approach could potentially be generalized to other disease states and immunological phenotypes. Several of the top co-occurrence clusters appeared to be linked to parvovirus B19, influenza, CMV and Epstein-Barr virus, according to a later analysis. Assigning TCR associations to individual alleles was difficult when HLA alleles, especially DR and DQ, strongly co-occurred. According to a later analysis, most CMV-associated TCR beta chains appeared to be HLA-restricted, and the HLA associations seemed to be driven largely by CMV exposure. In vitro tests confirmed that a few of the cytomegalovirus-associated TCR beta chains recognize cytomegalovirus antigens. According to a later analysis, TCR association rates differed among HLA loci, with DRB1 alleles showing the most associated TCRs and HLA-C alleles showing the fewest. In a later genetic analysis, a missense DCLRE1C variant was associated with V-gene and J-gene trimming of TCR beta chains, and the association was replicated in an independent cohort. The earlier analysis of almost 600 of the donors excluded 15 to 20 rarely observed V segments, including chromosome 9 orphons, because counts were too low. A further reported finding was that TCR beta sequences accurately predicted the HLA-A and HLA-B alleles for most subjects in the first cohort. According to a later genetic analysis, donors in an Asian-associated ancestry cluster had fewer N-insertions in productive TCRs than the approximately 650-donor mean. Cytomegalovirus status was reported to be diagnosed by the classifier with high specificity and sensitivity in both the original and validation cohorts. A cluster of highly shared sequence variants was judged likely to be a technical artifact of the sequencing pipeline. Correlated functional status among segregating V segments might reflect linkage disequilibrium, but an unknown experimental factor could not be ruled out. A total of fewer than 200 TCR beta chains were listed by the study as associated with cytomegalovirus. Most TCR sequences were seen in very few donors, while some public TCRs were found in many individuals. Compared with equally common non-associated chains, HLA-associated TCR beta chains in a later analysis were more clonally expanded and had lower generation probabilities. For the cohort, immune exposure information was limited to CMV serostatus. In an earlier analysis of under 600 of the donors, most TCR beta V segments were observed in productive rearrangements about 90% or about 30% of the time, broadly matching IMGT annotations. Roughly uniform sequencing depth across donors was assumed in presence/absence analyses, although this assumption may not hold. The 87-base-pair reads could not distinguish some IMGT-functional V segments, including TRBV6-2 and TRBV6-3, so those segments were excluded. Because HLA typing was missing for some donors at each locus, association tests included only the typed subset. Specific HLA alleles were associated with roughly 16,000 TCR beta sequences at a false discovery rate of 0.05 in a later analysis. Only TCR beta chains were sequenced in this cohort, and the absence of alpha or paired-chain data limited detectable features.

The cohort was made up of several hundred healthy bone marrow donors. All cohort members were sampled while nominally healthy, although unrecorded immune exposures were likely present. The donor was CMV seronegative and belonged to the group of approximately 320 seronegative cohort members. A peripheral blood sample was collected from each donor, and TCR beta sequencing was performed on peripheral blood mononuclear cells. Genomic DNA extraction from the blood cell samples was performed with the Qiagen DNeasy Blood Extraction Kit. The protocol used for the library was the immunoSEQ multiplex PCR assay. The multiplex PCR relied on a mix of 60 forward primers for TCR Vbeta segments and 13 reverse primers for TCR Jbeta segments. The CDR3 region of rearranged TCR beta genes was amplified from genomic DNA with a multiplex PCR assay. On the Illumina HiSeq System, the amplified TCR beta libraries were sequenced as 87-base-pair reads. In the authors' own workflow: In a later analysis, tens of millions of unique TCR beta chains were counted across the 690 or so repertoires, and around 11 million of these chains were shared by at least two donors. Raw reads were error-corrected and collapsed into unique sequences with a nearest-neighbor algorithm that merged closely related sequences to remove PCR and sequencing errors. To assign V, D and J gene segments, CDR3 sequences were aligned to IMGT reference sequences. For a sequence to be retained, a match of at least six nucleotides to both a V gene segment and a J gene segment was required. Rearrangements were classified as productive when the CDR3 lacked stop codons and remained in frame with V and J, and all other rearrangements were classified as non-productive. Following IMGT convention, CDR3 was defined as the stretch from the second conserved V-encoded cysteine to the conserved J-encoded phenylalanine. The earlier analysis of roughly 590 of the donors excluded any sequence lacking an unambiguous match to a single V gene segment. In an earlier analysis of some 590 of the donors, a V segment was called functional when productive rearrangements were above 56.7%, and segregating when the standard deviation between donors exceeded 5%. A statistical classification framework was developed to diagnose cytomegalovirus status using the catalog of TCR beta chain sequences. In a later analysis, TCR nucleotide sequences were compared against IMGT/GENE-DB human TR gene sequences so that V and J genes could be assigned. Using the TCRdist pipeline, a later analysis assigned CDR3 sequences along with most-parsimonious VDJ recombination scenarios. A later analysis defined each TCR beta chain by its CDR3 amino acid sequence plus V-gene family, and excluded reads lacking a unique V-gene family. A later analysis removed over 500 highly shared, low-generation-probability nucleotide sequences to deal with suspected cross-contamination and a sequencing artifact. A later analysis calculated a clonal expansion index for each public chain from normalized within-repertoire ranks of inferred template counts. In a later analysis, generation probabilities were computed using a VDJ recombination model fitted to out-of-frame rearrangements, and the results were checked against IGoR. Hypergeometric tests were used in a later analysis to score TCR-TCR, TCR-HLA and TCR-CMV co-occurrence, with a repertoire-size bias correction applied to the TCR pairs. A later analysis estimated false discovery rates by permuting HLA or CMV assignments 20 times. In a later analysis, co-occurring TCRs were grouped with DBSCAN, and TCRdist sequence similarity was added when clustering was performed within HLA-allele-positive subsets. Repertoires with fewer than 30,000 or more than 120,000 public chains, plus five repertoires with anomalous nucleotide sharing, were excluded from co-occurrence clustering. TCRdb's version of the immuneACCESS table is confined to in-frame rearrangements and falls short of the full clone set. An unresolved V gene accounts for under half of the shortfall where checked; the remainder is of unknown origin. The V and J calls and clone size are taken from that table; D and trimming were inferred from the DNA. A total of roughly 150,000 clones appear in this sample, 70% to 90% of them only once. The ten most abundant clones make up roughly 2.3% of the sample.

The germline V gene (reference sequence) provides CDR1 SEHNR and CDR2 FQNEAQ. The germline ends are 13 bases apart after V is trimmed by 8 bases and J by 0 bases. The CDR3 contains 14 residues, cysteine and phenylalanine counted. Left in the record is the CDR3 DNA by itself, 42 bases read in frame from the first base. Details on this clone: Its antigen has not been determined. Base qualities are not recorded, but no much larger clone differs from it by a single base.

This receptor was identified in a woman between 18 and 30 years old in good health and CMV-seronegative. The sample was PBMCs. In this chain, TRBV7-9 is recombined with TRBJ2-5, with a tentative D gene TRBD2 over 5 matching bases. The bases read TGTGCCAGCCGTTGGAGAGCGGACCAAGAGACCCAGTACTTC. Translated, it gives CASRWRADQETQYF.